The sample holds one count of the clone carrying this TCR beta chain. The data stem from a study of T cell responses to AZD1222 COVID-19 vaccine. TCRdb keeps only in-frame clones here, not all; method: immunoSEQ multiplex PCR. The sample yields 100,000 to 120,000 clones, more than 70% seen once. The CDR3 sequence is 15 residues long. CDR1 and CDR2 (germline): SGHTA, FQGNSA. V was shortened by 0 bases and J by 7 bases, with 13 bases between the two germline ends. The sequence derives from an adult in good health. This chain links TRBV7-2 with TRBJ2-1, with D possibly matching TRBD1 (6 bases). The sequencing here drew on peripheral blood, taken on day 0 of AZD1222 vaccination. CDR3 DNA sequence: TGTGCCAGCAGCTTAGCGCTGGTCAGGGGTAATGAGCAGTTCTTC. It codes for CASSLALVRGNEQFF.